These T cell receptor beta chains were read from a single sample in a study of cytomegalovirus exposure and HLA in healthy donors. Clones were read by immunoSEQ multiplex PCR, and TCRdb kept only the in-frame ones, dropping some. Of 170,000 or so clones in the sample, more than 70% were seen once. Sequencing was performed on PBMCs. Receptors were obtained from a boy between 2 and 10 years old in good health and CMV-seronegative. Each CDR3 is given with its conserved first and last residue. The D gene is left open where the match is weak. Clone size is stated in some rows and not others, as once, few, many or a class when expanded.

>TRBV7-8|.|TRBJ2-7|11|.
TGTGCCAGCAGCTGGGCAAGCGAGCAGTACTTC
CASSWASEQYF
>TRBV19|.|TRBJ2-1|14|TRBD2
TGTGCCAGTACGAGCGGGGGCTCCTACAATGAGCAGTTCTTC
CASTSGGSYNEQFF
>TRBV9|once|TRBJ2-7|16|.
TGTGCCAGCAGCGTAGCTCGAAGCGGAGGGCCTTACGAGCAGTACTTC
CASSVARSGGPYEQYF
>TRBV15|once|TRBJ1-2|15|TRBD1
TGTGCCACCAGCAGAGGGCGGGACAGGCTATATGGCTACACCTTC
CATSRGRDRLYGYTF
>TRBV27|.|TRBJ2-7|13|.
TGTGCCAGCAGTTTATCATCCTTTTACGAGCAGTACTTC
CASSLSSFYEQYF
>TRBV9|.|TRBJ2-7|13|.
TGTGCCAGCAGCCCCGACGGGAGAATCGAGCAGTACTTC
CASSPDGRIEQYF
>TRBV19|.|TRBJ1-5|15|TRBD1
TGTGCCAGTAGTCACCTGGGACAGGGCAATCAGCCCCAGCATTTT
CASSHLGQGNQPQHF
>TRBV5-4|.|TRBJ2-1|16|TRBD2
TGTGCCAGCAGCTTGGAGGGGACTAGATCCTTCAATGAGCAGTTCTTC
CASSLEGTRSFNEQFF
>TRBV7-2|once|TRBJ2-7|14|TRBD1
TGTGCCAGCAGCTTAAAAGCAGGGGGCTACGAGCAGTACTTC
CASSLKAGGYEQYF
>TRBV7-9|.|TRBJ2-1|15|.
TGTGCCAGCAGCTTATCCGGGAGCTCCCCCTATGAGCAGTTCTTC
CASSLSGSSPYEQFF
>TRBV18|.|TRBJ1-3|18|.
TGTGCCAGGATGACAGGAGTCGAGGCCCCTGTTTCTGGAAACACCATATATTTT
CARMTGVEAPVSGNTIYF
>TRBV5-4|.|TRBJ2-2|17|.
TGTGCCAGCAGCTTGCCCCCTTCGGGGTCGAACACCGGGGAGCTGTTTTTT
CASSLPPSGSNTGELFF
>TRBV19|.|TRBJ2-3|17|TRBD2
TGTGCCAGTAGTATAGGTACTAGCGGGGCGGGGACAGATACGCAGTATTTT
CASSIGTSGAGTDTQYF
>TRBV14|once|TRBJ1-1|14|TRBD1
TGTGCCAGCAGCCAAGTACGGACAGGATTAGTGGCTTTCTTT
CASSQVRTGLVAFF
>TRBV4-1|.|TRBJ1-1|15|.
TGCGCCAGCAGCCAACCGGGACAACGGAACACTGAAGCTTTCTTT
CASSQPGQRNTEAFF
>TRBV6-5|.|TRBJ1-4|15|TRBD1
TGTGCCAGCAGTTACTCAACAGGGGAGACTGAAAAACTGTTTTTT
CASSYSTGETEKLFF
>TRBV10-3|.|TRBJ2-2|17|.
TGTGCCATCAGTGATCGGCCGGGACACATGAACACCGGGGAGCTGTTTTTT
CAISDRPGHMNTGELFF
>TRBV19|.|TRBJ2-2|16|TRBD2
TGTGCCAGTAGTATCCATAGCGGGAGGAACACCGGGGAGCTGTTTTTT
CASSIHSGRNTGELFF
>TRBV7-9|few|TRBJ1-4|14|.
TGTGCCAGCAGCTTAATGACAGGTGATGAAAAACTGTTTTTT
CASSLMTGDEKLFF
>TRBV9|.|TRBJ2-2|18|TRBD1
TGTGCCAGCAGCGGATCCACAGGGGTAAGCCCGAACACCGGGGAGCTGTTTTTT
CASSGSTGVSPNTGELFF
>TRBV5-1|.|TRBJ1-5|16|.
TGCGCCAGCAGCTTGGTTCCGGGACTACAGCATCAGCCCCAGCATTTT
CASSLVPGLQHQPQHF
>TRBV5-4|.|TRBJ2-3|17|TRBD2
TGTGCCAGCAGCCCCCCGACTAGCGGGAACCCCCCAGATACGCAGTATTTT
CASSPPTSGNPPDTQYF
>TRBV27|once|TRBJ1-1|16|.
TGTGCCAGCAGTTCCATCCGCCACACAGGGAACACTGAAGCTTTCTTT
CASSSIRHTGNTEAFF
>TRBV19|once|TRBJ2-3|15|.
TGTGCCAGCTCGAATACACGTACCAGCACAGATACGCAGTATTTT
CASSNTRTSTDTQYF
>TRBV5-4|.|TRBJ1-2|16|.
TGTGCCAGCAGCTTGGCCAAGTTTACAGGGAACTATGGCTACACCTTC
CASSLAKFTGNYGYTF
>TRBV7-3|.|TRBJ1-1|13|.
TGTGCCAGCAGCTTAGTCAGAGGCGGTGAAGCTTTCTTT
CASSLVRGGEAFF
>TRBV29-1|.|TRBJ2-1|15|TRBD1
TGCAGCGCCTCAACCGGGACAGGGGGCTACAATGAGCAGTTCTTC
CSASTGTGGYNEQFF
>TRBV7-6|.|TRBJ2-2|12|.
TGTGCCAGCAGCGTATCGGGGGGGGAGCTGTTTTTT
CASSVSGGELFF
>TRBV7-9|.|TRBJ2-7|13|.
TGTGCCAGCAGCTTAGAAAACAGCTACGAGCAGTACTTC
CASSLENSYEQYF
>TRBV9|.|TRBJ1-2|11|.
TGTGCCAGCAGCGCCAGGGATGGCTACACCTTC
CASSARDGYTF
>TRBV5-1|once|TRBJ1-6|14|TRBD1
TGCGCCAGCAGGTGGGGGACAGGGAATTCACCCCTCCACTTT
CASRWGTGNSPLHF
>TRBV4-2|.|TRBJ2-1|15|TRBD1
TGTGCCAGCAGGCCATGGACAGGGGAAGACAATGAGCAGTTCTTC
CASRPWTGEDNEQFF
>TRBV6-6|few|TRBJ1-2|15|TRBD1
TGTGCCAGCAGCTATGCCGGGACAGGGAACTATGGCTACACCTTC
CASSYAGTGNYGYTF